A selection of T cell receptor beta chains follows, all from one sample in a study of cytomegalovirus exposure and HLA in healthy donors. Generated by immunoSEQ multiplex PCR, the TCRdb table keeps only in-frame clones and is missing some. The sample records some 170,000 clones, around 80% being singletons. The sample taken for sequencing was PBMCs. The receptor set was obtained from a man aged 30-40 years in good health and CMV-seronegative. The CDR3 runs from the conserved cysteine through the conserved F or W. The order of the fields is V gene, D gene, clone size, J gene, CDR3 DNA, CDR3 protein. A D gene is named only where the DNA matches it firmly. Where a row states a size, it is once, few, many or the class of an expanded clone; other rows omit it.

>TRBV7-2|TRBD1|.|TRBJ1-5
TGTGCCAGCAGCTTAACGGGGACAGATAGCAATCAGCCCCAGCATTTT
CASSLTGTDSNQPQHF
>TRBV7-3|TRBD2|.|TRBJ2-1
TGTGCCAGCAGCTTGGGCGGGGGAAACTACAATGAGCAGTTCTTC
CASSLGGGNYNEQFF
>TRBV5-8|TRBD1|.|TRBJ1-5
TGTGCCAGCAGCCCGGACGGGACAGGGGAGGGTAAAAATCAGCCCCAGCATTTT
CASSPDGTGEGKNQPQHF
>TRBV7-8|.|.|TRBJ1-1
TGTGCCAGCAGCTCGGGGGGACAAGGGAACACTGAAGCTTTCTTT
CASSSGGQGNTEAFF
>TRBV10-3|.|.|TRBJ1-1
TGTGCCATCAGTGGTCTAGTGAACACTGAAGCTTTCTTT
CAISGLVNTEAFF
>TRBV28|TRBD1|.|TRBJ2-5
TGTGCCACCCGGTCGCAGGTCAGGGGGGAGACCCAGTACTTC
CATRSQVRGETQYF
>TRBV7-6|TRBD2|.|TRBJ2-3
TGTGCCAGCAGCCAGCTAGCGGGGGGAAGCACAGATACGCAGTATTTT
CASSQLAGGSTDTQYF
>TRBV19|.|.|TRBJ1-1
TGTGCCAGTGGACAGTTTTTCAACACTGAAGCTTTCTTT
CASGQFFNTEAFF
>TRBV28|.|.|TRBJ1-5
TGTGCCAGCAGGACAGTTTTAGGGCCCCAGCATTTT
CASRTVLGPQHF
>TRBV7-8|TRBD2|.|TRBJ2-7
TGTGCCAGCACCCTCGAGTTCAGGGACTACGAGCAGTGCTTC
CASTLEFRDYEQCF
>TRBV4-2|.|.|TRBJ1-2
TGTGCCAGCAGCCGAGCCACGGACAGATCTAACTATGGCTACACCTTC
CASSRATDRSNYGYTF
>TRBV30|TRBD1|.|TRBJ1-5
TGTGCCTGGAGTGTACAGGGGGAACAGCCCCAGCATTTT
CAWSVQGEQPQHF
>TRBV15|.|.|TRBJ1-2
TGTGCCACCAGCAGAGATCGGGGGTATGGCTACACCTTC
CATSRDRGYGYTF
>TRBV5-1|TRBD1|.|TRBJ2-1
TGCGCCAGCAGCTTGGCGGCGGGCAGGGGGCGCATGGACAATGAGCAGTTCTTC
CASSLAAGRGRMDNEQFF
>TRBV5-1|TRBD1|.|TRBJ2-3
TGCGCCAGCAGCATCGGGACAGGGTCCCGAGATACGCAGTATTTT
CASSIGTGSRDTQYF
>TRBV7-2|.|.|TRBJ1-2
TGTGCCAGCACCCCCCGCTCCCAAGGACAGAGGACCTACAATGGCTACACCTTC
CASTPRSQGQRTYNGYTF
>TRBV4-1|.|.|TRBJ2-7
TGCGCCAGCAGCCAAGAGGAGGGGAGCGTCAACTACGAGCAGTACTTC
CASSQEEGSVNYEQYF
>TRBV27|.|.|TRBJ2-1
TGTGCCAGCTGGAGTCTCTCGAGCTCCTACAATGAGCAGTTCTTC
CASWSLSSSYNEQFF
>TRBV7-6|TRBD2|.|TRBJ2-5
TGTGCCAGCAGCCGGGGGGGGGAGACCCAGTACTTC
CASSRGGETQYF
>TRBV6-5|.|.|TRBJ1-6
TGTGCCAGCTCGTTCGGGACACTAAATTCACCCCTCCACTTT
CASSFGTLNSPLHF
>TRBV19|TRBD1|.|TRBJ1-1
TGTGCCAGTAGTCCAGGGGGCGGCACTGAAGCTTTCTTT
CASSPGGGTEAFF
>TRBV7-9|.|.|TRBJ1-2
TGTGCCAGCAGCACCAGGGATTCTCCTTTCTATGGCTACACCTTC
CASSTRDSPFYGYTF
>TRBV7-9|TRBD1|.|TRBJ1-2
TGTGCCAGCAGCTATCCGGGACAGGGTGGTCTCGGCTATGGCTACACCTTC
CASSYPGQGGLGYGYTF
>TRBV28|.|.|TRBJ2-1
TGTGCCAGCAGTTTTACCCGAAGAATCCACGGGGACACAACGATTGAGCAGTTCTTC
CASSFTRRIHGDTTIEQFF
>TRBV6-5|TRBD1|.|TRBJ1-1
TGTGCCAGCAGCCCTAGACAGGGAATTGAAGCTTTCTTT
CASSPRQGIEAFF
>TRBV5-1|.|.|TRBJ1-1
TGCGCCAGCAATCGCGATGGGGACTGGAACACTGAAGCTTTCTTT
CASNRDGDWNTEAFF
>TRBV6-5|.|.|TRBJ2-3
TGTGCCAGCAGTCTAGAGGGGACTCGCGATACGCAGTATTTT
CASSLEGTRDTQYF
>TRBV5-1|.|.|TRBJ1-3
TGCGCCAGCAGACAAGTCTCTGGAAACACCATATATTTT
CASRQVSGNTIYF
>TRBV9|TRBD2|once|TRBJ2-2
TGTGCCAGCAGCGTAGCTTTCGCGGGAGGGCCCGACACCGGGGAGCTGTTTTTT
CASSVAFAGGPDTGELFF
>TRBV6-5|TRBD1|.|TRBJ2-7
TGTGCCAGCAGTTCTCGACAGGGTCCCTACGAGCAGTACTTC
CASSSRQGPYEQYF
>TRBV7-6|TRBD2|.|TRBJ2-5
TGTGCCAGCAGCCCCTCTTCGGGGGGGCTAGAGACCCAGTACTTC
CASSPSSGGLETQYF
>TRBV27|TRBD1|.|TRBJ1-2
TGTGCCAGCAGTCCCCGACAGGGGCTCTATGATGGCTACACCTTC
CASSPRQGLYDGYTF
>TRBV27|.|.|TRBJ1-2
TGTGCCAGCAGGGCTCGAGGACTTAATGGCTACACCTTC
CASRARGLNGYTF
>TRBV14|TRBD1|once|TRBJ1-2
TGTGCCAGCAGCCCAGGGACAGTTGGCTACACCTTC
CASSPGTVGYTF
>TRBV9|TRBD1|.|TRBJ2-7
TGTGCCAGCAGCGTGCGGACAGGACTTTACGAGCAGTACTTC
CASSVRTGLYEQYF
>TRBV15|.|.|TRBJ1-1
TGTGCCACCAGCAGAGGGGAAGGGACATCGGCTTTCTTT
CATSRGEGTSAFF
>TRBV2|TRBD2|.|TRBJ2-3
TGTGCCAGCACCAGAACTAGCGGGGATAGCACAGATACGCAGTATTTT
CASTRTSGDSTDTQYF
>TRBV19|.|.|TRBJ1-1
TGTGCCAGTAGCGGAGGGGTGTTCACTGAAGCTTTCTTT
CASSGGVFTEAFF
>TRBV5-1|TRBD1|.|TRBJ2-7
TGCGCCAGCAGCGTAAGAGGACAGGGGTTCTACGAGCAGTACTTC
CASSVRGQGFYEQYF
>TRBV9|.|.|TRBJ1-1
TGTGCCAGCAGCGCCGTCGCGGTGAACACTGAAGCTTTCTTT
CASSAVAVNTEAFF
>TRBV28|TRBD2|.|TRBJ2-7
TGTGCCAGCAGCCAGACCGGGACTAGCTCCTACGAGCAGTACTTC
CASSQTGTSSYEQYF
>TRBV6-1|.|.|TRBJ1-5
TGTGCCAGCAGTGACAGTTATAGCAATCAGCCCCAGCATTTT
CASSDSYSNQPQHF
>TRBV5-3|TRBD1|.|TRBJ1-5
TGTGCCAGAAGCCTTAAGGACAGGGTAAGCAATCAGCCCCAGCATTTT
CARSLKDRVSNQPQHF
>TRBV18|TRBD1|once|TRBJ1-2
TGTGCCAGCTCTGACAGGGGCCGCGGCTATGGCTACACCTTC
CASSDRGRGYGYTF
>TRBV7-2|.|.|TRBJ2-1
TGTGCCAGCAGCTCCCCCCCCACCGGGGATGAGCAGTTCTTC
CASSSPPTGDEQFF
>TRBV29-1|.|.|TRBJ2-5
TGCAGCGCACCCCCAGCGTCCGGGGAGACCCAGTACTTC
CSAPPASGETQYF
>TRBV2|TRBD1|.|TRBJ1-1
TGTGCCAGCAGTAGGAGGGACAGCGAAGCTTTCTTT
CASSRRDSEAFF
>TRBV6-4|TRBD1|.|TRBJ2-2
TGTGCCAGCAGTGCAGGGGGATCCACCGGGGAGCTGTTTTTT
CASSAGGSTGELFF
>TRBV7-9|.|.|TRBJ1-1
TGTGCCAGCAGCTTAGTGGAGAATTCTCAGGGAGGAATTGAAGCTTTCTTT
CASSLVENSQGGIEAFF
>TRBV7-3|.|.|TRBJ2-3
TGTGCCAGCAGCTTAACGGGGGGAGATACGCAGTATTTT
CASSLTGGDTQYF
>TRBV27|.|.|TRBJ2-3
TGTGCCAGCAGTTTAGTGGAGAGCACAGATACGCAGTATTTT
CASSLVESTDTQYF
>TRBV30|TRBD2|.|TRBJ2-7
TGTGCCTGGGTCGGGACTAGCGGGAGCCCCTACGAGCAGTACTTC
CAWVGTSGSPYEQYF
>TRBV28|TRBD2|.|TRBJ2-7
TGTGCCAGCAGACTCTTTGGGACTAGCGGGAGGAACGAGCAGTACTTC
CASRLFGTSGRNEQYF
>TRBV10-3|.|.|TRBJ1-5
TGTGCCATCAGTGATGGAGGGACGTATCAGCCCCAGCATTTT
CAISDGGTYQPQHF
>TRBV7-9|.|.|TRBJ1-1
TGTTCCAGCAGCCCTCAGGTGCTGAACACTGAAGCTTTCTTT
CSSSPQVLNTEAFF
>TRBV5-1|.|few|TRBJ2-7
TGCGCCAGCAGCTTCACATCCTACGAGCAGTACTTC
CASSFTSYEQYF
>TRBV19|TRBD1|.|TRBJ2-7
TGTGCCAGTAGTCTCTCGATAGGGACAGGGGCGCGCGAGCAGTACTTC
CASSLSIGTGAREQYF